This T cell receptor beta chain was recovered during a study of T-cell reconstitution after alpha-beta-depleted transplantation in children. This clonotype was recorded many times. Preparation of the TCRbeta library used unique molecular identifiers. TCRdb reanalysed the PCR reads using MiXCR and keeps one entry per CDR3 protein. The repertoire holds about 160,000 distinct CDR3 sequences, with approximately 10% as singletons. The sample here was PBMCs, taken before TCRalphabeta/CD19-depleted stem cell transplant. This TCR was recovered from a boy younger than 10 with acute myeloid leukemia, due to receive a stem cell transplant.

CDR3 coding DNA: TGTGCCAGCAGCCCCTGGGACGGGAGCTCCTATAATTCACCCCTCCACTTT. Residues: CASSPWDGSSYNSPLHF. This chain connects TRBV7-2 to TRBJ1-6, with D tentatively TRBD1 (5 bases). CDR1 is SGHTA, CDR2 FQGNSA, per germline. Trimming removed 5 bases from V and 0 bases from J, with 14 bases in between. The CDR3 is 17 amino acids.